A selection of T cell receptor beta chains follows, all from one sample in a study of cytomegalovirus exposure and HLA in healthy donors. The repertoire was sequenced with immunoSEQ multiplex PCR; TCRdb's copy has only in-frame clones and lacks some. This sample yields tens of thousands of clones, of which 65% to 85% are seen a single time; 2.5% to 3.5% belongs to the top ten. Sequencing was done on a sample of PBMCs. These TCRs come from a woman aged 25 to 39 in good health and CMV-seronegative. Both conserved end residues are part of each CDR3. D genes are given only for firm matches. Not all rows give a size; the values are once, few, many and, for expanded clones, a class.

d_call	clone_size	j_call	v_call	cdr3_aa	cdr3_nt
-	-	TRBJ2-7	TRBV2	CASSELADYAAYEQYF	TGTGCCAGCAGTGAATTGGCGGACTATGCCGCCTACGAGCAGTACTTC
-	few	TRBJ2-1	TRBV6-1	CASRDPGGEEQFF	TGTGCCAGCAGGGACCCCGGTGGGGAGGAGCAGTTCTTC
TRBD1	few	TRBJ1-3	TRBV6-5	CASTLRQGGRNTIYF	TGTGCCAGCACTCTCAGACAGGGTGGCCGGAACACCATATATTTT
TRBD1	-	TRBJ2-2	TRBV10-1	CASSEGRGLTGELFF	TGCGCCAGCAGTGAGGGAAGGGGGCTCACCGGGGAGCTGTTTTTT
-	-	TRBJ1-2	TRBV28	CASSSLVGYTF	TGTGCCAGCAGTTCCCTAGTAGGCTACACCTTC
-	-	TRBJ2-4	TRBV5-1	CASSLTVAKNIQYF	TGCGCCAGCAGCTTGACTGTAGCCAAAAACATTCAGTACTTC
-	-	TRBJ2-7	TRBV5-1	CASSFATGFYEQYF	TGCGCCAGCAGCTTCGCGACAGGATTCTACGAGCAGTACTTC
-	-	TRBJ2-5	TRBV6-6	CASSYAGDFGTQYF	TGTGCCAGCAGTTACGCCGGGGACTTTGGGACCCAGTACTTC
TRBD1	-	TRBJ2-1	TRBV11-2	CASSSGTGLQFF	TGTGCCAGCAGCTCTGGGACAGGGTTACAGTTCTTC
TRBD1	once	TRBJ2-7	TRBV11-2	CASSLEGTEIYEQYF	TGTGCCAGCAGCTTAGAAGGGACAGAGATCTACGAGCAGTACTTC
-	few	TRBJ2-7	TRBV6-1	CASRTGGPIDEQYF	TGTGCCAGCAGGACTGGTGGTCCTATCGACGAGCAGTACTTC
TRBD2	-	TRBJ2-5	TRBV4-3	CASSQDYGLAGGIPYGQYF	TGCGCCAGCAGCCAAGATTACGGGCTAGCGGGGGGAATCCCCTACGGGCAGTACTTC
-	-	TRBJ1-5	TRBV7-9	CASSLGGGLQPQHF	TGTGCCAGCAGCTTAGGTGGAGGCCTCCAGCCCCAGCATTTT
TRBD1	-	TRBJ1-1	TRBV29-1	CSVRDSNTEAFF	TGCAGCGTTAGGGACAGCAACACTGAAGCTTTCTTT
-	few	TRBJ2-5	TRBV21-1	CASRLAGGPETQYF	TGTGCCAGCAGACTAGCGGGGGGGCCAGAGACCCAGTACTTC
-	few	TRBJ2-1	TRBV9	CASSVGLVYNEQFF	TGTGCCAGCAGCGTCGGACTCGTCTACAATGAGCAGTTCTTC
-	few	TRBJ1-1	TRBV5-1	CASSLGQGVLTEAFF	TGCGCCAGCAGCTTGGGGCAGGGTGTATTGACTGAAGCTTTCTTT
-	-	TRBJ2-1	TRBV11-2	CASSLIQGAYNEQFF	TGTGCCAGCAGCTTAATTCAGGGCGCCTACAATGAGCAGTTCTTC
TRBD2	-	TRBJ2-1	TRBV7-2	CASSFIGLAGEDEQFF	TGTGCCAGCAGTTTTATTGGTTTAGCGGGGGAGGATGAGCAGTTCTTC
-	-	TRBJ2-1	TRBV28	CASSPFTGNNEQFF	TGTGCCAGCAGTCCTTTTACAGGAAACAATGAGCAGTTCTTC
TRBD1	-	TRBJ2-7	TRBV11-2	CASSLDRAYEQYF	TGTGCCAGCAGCCTTGACAGGGCCTACGAGCAGTACTTC
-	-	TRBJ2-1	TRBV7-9	CSSSMTDNYNEQFF	TGTTCCAGCAGCATGACAGACAACTACAATGAGCAGTTCTTC
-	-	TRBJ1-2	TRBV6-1	CASSARQGSYTF	TGTGCCAGCAGTGCCCGGCAGGGCAGCTACACCTTC
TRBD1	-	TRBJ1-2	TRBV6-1	CASSEVGTGRDGYTF	TGTGCCAGCAGTGAAGTTGGGACAGGGAGGGATGGCTACACCTTC
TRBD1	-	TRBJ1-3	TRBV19	CASSIGGTGAVTIYF	TGTGCCAGTAGTATCGGCGGGACAGGTGCGGTCACCATATATTTT
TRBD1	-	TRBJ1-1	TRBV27	CASSLGQGGTEAFF	TGTGCCAGCAGCCTCGGACAGGGGGGGACTGAAGCTTTCTTT
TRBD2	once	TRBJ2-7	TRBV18	CASSVGEGSYEQYF	TGTGCCAGCTCAGTGGGGGAGGGCAGCTACGAGCAGTACTTC
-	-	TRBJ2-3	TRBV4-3	CASSQDGGMGTDTQYF	TGCGCCAGCAGCCAAGATGGGGGGATGGGCACAGATACGCAGTATTTT
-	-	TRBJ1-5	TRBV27	CASSPEENQPQHF	TGTGCCAGCAGTCCCGAGGAAAATCAGCCCCAGCATTTT
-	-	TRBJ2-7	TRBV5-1	CASSYGDQNPYEQYF	TGCGCCAGCAGCTACGGAGACCAAAACCCCTACGAGCAGTACTTC
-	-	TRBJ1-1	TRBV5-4	CAVQTGYTEAFF	TGTGCCGTCCAGACAGGTTACACTGAAGCTTTCTTT
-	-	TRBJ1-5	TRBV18	CASSPRQASNQPQHF	TGTGCCAGCTCCCCACGACAGGCTAGCAATCAGCCCCAGCATTTT
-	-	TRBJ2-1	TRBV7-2	CASSLVGSSYNEQFF	TGTGCCAGCAGCTTAGTAGGGAGCTCCTACAATGAGCAGTTCTTC
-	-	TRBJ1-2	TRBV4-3	CASSQDRVSGNGYTF	TGCGCCAGCAGCCAAGATAGGGTTTCAGGGAATGGCTACACCTTC
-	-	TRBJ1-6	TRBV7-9	CSSSLSGVYNSPLHF	TGTTCCAGCAGCTTAAGCGGGGTCTATAATTCACCCCTCCACTTT
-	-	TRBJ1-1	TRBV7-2	CASSLQPDRSPEAFF	TGTGCCAGCAGCTTACAACCCGACAGGAGCCCTGAAGCTTTCTTT
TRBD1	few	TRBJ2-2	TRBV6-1	CASDRGGDTGELFF	TGTGCCAGCGACAGGGGAGGCGACACCGGGGAGCTGTTTTTT
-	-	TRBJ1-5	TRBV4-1	CASSQAAPGPQHF	TGCGCCAGCAGCCAAGCCGCCCCAGGGCCCCAGCATTTT
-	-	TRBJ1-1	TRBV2	CASTPRVMNTEAFF	TGTGCCAGCACCCCGCGGGTCATGAACACTGAAGCTTTCTTT
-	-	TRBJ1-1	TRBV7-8	CASSPNRAGAFF	TGTGCCAGCAGCCCAAACAGGGCCGGAGCTTTCTTT
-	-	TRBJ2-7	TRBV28	CASSITGVTYEQYF	TGTGCCAGCAGCATTACAGGTGTTACCTACGAGCAGTACTTC
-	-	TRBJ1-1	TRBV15	CATSRDSTGVSTEAFF	TGTGCCACCAGCAGAGACTCTACAGGAGTGAGCACTGAAGCTTTCTTT
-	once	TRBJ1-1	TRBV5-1	CASSLAVGASTEAFF	TGCGCCAGCAGCTTGGCGGTGGGGGCTAGCACTGAAGCTTTCTTT
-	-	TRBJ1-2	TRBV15	CATSGSQGNYGYTF	TGTGCCACCAGCGGCTCACAGGGAAACTATGGCTACACCTTC
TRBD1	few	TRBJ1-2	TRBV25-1	CASIRQGTNGYTF	TGTGCCAGCATTCGACAGGGTACGAATGGCTACACCTTC
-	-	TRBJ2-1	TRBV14	CASSGRNEQFF	TGTGCCAGCAGCGGGAGGAATGAGCAGTTCTTC
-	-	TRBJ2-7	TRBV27	CASSLVQYSYEQYF	TGTGCCAGCAGTTTAGTGCAGTACTCCTACGAGCAGTACTTC
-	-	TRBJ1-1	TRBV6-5	CASSYMAGASTEAFF	TGTGCCAGCAGTTATATGGCAGGGGCGTCGACTGAAGCTTTCTTT
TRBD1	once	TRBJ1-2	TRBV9	CASSVGGQGNYGYTF	TGTGCCAGCAGCGTAGGGGGACAGGGAAACTATGGCTACACCTTC
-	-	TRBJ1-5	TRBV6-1	CASSRQSNQPQHF	TGTGCCAGCAGCCGACAGTCCAATCAGCCCCAGCATTTT
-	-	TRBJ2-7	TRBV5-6	CASSLVPGNGYEQYF	TGTGCCAGCAGCTTGGTCCCGGGTAACGGCTACGAGCAGTACTTC
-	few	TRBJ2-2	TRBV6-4	CASSVSPGELFF	TGTGCCAGCAGTGTAAGCCCCGGGGAGCTGTTTTTT
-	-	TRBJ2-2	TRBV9	CASSGGGSGELFF	TGTGCCAGCAGCGGAGGAGGGTCCGGGGAGCTGTTTTTT
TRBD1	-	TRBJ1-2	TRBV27	CASSLDRTGFYGYTF	TGTGCCAGCAGTTTGGACAGGACAGGATTCTATGGCTACACCTTC
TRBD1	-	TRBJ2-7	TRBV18	CASSPTGYEQYF	TGTGCCAGCTCCCCGACAGGGTACGAGCAGTACTTC